This TCR beta chain was found in a study of blood T cell repertoires in COVID-19. Whole-study context: Material from acute and convalescent COVID-19 was sourced from the United States, Italy and Spain.

The J segment lost 6 bases and the V segment lost 6 bases, leaving 1 base of the junction unmatched. CDR1 and CDR2 from the germline V gene are ENHRY and SYGVKD. The CDR3 totals 12 residues. Authors' data handling: By means of reference gene primer amplification, nucleated cell counts were estimated. Sequencing was performed with immunoSEQ multiplex PCR; in TCRdb, only in-frame clones are kept and a portion is missing. From that table come the V and J calls and clone size; the DNA was used to work out D and trimming. The sample has more than 95,000 clones; nearly 90% are singletons. V and J are TRBV10-3 and TRBJ1-1; 10 positions agree with TRBD1. This TCR was recovered from a woman aged 80 or older with acute or convalescent COVID-19. Source material: peripheral blood. The CDR3 region has the DNA TGTGCCATCAGGGACAGGGGGGCTGAAGCTTTCTTT. This encodes CAIRDRGAEAFF.